This T cell receptor beta chain comes out of a study of T cell responses to AZD1222 COVID-19 vaccine. Regarding this clone: Its specificity is not known.

The CDR3 covers 15 residues. V gave up 4 bases and J gave up 1 base, with 9 bases separating them. Germline V gene sequence: CDR1 SGDLS, CDR2 YYNGEE. Sequenced by immunoSEQ multiplex PCR; TCRdb stores in-frame clones only, minus some. The sample records about 180,000 clones, 70% to 90% being singletons. Whole-study findings and limits: Elevations in Spike-specific TCR breadth and depth followed administration of two AZD1222 doses. Females made up more of the donors, who were largely white British, and clonal diversity may have come out too low.

The TCR comes from an adult who received the AZD1222 COVID-19 vaccine. The sample consisted of peripheral blood, taken 28 days after the second AZD1222 dose. The rearrangement joins TRBV9 to TRBJ2-6; D may be TRBD2 (5 bases). The CDR3 protein is CASSPRESGANVLTF. Written as DNA, the CDR3 is TGTGCCAGCAGCCCCCGGGAATCTGGGGCCAACGTCCTGACTTTC. Full variable domain (remainder filled in from reference TRBV9 and TRBJ2-6): DSGVTQTPKHLITATGQRVTLRCSPRSGDLSVYWYQQSLDQGLQFLIQYYNGEERAKGNILERFSAQQFPDLHSELNLSSLELGDSALYFCASSPRESGANVLTFGAGSRLTVL.